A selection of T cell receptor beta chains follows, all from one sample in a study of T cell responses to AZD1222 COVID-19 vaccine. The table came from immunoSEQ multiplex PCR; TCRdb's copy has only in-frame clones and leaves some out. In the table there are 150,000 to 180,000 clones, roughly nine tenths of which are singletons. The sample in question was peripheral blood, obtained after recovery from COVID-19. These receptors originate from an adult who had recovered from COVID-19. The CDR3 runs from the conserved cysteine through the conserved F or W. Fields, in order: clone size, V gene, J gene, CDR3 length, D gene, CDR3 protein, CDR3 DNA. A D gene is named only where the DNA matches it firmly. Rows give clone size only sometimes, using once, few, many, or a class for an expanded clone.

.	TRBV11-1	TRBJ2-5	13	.	CASSLARWETQYF	TGTGCCAGCAGCTTAGCAAGGTGGGAGACCCAGTACTTC
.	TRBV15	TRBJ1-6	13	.	CATSREVKSPLHF	TGTGCCACCAGCAGAGAGGTTAAGTCACCCCTCCACTTT
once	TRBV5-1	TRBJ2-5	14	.	CASSPAGLQETQYF	TGCGCCAGCAGCCCCGCGGGGCTCCAAGAGACCCAGTACTTC
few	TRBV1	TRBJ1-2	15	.	CTSSQDQGREDGYTF	TGCACCAGCAGCCAAGATCAAGGCAGGGAAGATGGCTACACCTTC
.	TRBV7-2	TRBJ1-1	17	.	CASSLVWVGGRNTEAFF	TGTGCCAGCAGCTTAGTTTGGGTGGGGGGCCGAAACACTGAAGCTTTCTTT
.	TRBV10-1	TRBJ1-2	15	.	CASSDFVGQLNGYTF	TGCGCCAGCAGTGATTTCGTTGGACAGTTAAATGGCTACACCTTC
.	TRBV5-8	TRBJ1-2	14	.	CASSILQGVYGYTF	TGTGCCAGCAGCATCCTACAGGGAGTCTATGGCTACACCTTC
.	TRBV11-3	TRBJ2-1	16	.	CASSPRSGVSYNEQFF	TGTGCCAGCAGCCCCCGTTCAGGGGTGTCCTACAATGAGCAGTTCTTC
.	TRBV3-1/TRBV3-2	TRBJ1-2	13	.	CASSLLGGGGYTF	TGTGCCAGCAGCCTCCTCGGGGGCGGTGGCTACACCTTC
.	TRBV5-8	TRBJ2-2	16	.	CASSIERVIGTGELFF	TGTGCCAGCAGCATCGAACGAGTCATCGGCACCGGGGAGCTGTTTTTT
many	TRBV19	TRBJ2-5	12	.	CASSIGGQTQYF	TGTGCCAGTAGTATAGGGGGGCAGACCCAGTACTTC
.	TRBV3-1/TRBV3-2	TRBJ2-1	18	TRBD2	CASSQDVFGGRFYNEQFF	TGTGCCAGCAGCCAAGATGTCTTCGGCGGGAGATTCTACAATGAGCAGTTCTTC
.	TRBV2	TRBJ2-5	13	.	CASRGPSGETQYF	TGTGCCAGCAGGGGACCCTCGGGGGAGACCCAGTACTTC
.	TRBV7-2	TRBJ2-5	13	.	CASSKSLGETQYF	TGTGCCAGCAGCAAGAGCCTGGGAGAGACCCAGTACTTC
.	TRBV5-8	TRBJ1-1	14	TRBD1	CASRPTGPNTEAFF	TGTGCCAGCAGACCGACAGGGCCTAACACTGAAGCTTTCTTT
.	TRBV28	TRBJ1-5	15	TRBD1	CASSLWTGGGQPQHF	TGTGCCAGCAGTTTATGGACAGGGGGCGGGCAGCCCCAGCATTTT
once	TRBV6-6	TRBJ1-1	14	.	CASSYTGANTEAFF	TGTGCCAGCAGTTACACGGGAGCGAACACTGAAGCTTTCTTT
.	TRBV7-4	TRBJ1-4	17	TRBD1	CASSKRQNRGGNEKLFF	TGTGCCAGCAGCAAGCGACAGAACAGGGGCGGAAATGAAAAACTGTTTTTT
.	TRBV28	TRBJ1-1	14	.	CASSRGGLATEAFF	TGTGCCAGCAGTAGGGGGGGGTTAGCCACTGAAGCTTTCTTT
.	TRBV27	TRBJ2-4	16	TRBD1	CASSLSGGVPKNIQYF	TGTGCCAGCAGTTTATCAGGGGGCGTCCCCAAAAACATTCAGTACTTC
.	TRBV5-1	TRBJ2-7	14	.	CASSLGGPRDEQYF	TGCGCTAGCAGCTTGGGAGGACCCAGAGACGAGCAGTACTTC
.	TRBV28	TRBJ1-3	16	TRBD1	CASSLQGALGGNTIYF	TGTGCCAGCAGTTTACAGGGGGCGCTTGGTGGAAACACCATATATTTT
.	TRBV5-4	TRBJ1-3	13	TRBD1	CASSLGQRDTIYF	TGTGCCAGCAGTTTGGGACAGAGGGACACCATATATTTT
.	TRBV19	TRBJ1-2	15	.	CASSPSGTVSYGYTF	TGTGCCAGTAGTCCTAGTGGGACTGTGAGCTATGGCTACACCTTC
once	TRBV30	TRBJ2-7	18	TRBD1	CAWIRFGTGIPWGYEQYF	TGTGCCTGGATAAGGTTTGGGACAGGCATCCCTTGGGGCTACGAGCAGTACTTC
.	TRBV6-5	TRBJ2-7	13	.	CASSRDSWSEQYF	TGTGCCAGCAGTCGGGACTCGTGGAGCGAGCAGTACTTC
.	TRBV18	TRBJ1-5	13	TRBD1	CASSTGVNQPQHF	TGTGCCAGCTCGACAGGGGTCAATCAGCCCCAGCATTTT
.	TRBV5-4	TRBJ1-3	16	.	CASSFGGPKPGNTIYF	TGTGCCAGCAGCTTTGGGGGACCGAAGCCTGGAAACACCATATATTTT
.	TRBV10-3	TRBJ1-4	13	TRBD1	CATSGQGAGKLFF	TGTGCCACATCGGGACAGGGCGCGGGAAAACTGTTTTTT
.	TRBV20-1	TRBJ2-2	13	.	CSASSPWTGELFF	TGCAGTGCTAGTAGCCCCTGGACCGGGGAGCTGTTTTTT
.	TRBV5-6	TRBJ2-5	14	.	CASSLPSVVETQYF	TGTGCCAGCAGCTTGCCTAGCGTGGTCGAGACCCAGTACTTC
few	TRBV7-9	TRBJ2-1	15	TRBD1	CASSLAGQRSNEQFF	TGTGCCAGCAGCTTAGCGGGACAGCGGTCCAATGAGCAGTTCTTC
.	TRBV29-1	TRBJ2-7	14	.	CSVGPRHSSYEQYF	TGCAGCGTCGGACCCAGACACAGCTCCTACGAGCAGTACTTC
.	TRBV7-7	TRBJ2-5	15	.	CASSSAGTAGETQYF	TGTGCCAGCAGCTCGGCCGGGACCGCCGGGGAGACCCAGTACTTC
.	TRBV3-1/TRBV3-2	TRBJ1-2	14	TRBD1	CASRDSTGTYGYTF	TGTGCCAGCCGGGACAGCACCGGGACCTATGGCTACACCTTC
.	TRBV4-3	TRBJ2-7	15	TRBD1	CASSQRTGTFYEQYF	TGCGCCAGCAGCCAACGGACAGGGACCTTCTACGAGCAGTACTTC
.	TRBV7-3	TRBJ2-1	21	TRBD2	CASSSFPLGGTSALKEGEQFF	TGTGCCAGCAGCTCCTTCCCTCTTGGGGGGACTAGCGCCTTAAAAGAGGGAGAGCAGTTCTTC
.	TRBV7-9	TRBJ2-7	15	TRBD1	CASSPTGGISYEQYF	TGTGCCAGCAGCCCGACAGGGGGGATCTCCTACGAGCAGTACTTC